These 15 T cell receptor beta chains share one sample of origin, sequenced in a study of T cell responses to AZD1222 COVID-19 vaccine. Generated by immunoSEQ multiplex PCR, the TCRdb table keeps only in-frame clones and is missing some. In the table there are about 85,000 clones, roughly nine tenths of which are singletons. The sample was peripheral blood, taken on day 0 of AZD1222 vaccination. The receptors were sampled from an adult in good health.

V usage is TRBV18 and J usage is TRBJ2-2; the D gene is possibly TRBD1 (6 bases). The length of the CDR3 is 16 residues. The germline CDR1 and CDR2 sequences are KGHSH and LQKENI. Trimming stripped 1 base from V and 1 base from J, with 10 bases between. The CDR3 loop is CASSPLGRGNTGELFF. The CDR3 region has the DNA TGTGCCAGCTCACCACTCGGCAGGGGGAACACCGGGGAGCTGTTTTTT.

This clone was counted between two and nine times. The V and J genes are TRBV10-3 and TRBJ2-2, with D possibly matching TRBD2 (6 bases). Germline lookup yields CDR1 ENHRY and CDR2 SYGVKD. The CDR3 has 15 residues. Trimming took 11 bases from V and 1 from J, leaving 17 bases between them. In DNA, the CDR3 is TGTGCCGTACGAGAGGGACTGGGGAACACCGGGGAGCTGTTTTTT. Encoded protein: CAVREGLGNTGELFF.

The CDR3 DNA sequence: TGTGCCAGCAGAGGGACAGACAACACTGAAGCTTTCTTT. It is translated as CASRGTDNTEAFF. J is TRBJ1-1 and V is TRBV28; 7 bases map to TRBD1. Germline-derived CDR1 and CDR2 are MDHEN and SYDVKM. V trimming: 6 bases; J trimming: 2 bases; junction bases outside the gene matches: 3. CDR3 length: 13 residues.

This clone was detected once. Other DNA sequences in this specimen translate into the identical CDR3. This chain joins TRBV7-9 and TRBJ1-1; D gene unclear. CDR1 and CDR2 (germline): SEHNR, FQNEAQ (reference sequence). The CDR3 spans 12 residues. V lost 0 bases and J lost 8, with 7 bases in between. The DNA for the CDR3 is TGTGCCAGCAGCTTAGCGTGGTCGGAAGCTTTCTTT. It specifies CASSLAWSEAFF.

This chain uses TRBV7-2 with TRBJ2-5; D is undetermined. Deletions cut 2 bases from V and 10 bases from J, with 17 bases between. The CDR3 has 14 residues. Germline lookup yields CDR1 SGHTA and CDR2 FQGNSA. CDR3 in amino acids: CASSLKLALLDQYF. CDR3 nucleotide sequence: TGTGCCAGCAGCTTAAAATTAGCCCTCCTAGACCAGTACTTC.

The CDR3 spells CASSDRGYNSPLHF. The CDR3 coding sequence is TGTGCCAGCAGCGACAGGGGCTATAATTCACCCCTCCACTTT. The chain is built from TRBV6-2 or TRBV6-3 and TRBJ1-6, with 8 bases fitting TRBD1. The CDR3 totals 14 residues. Germline CDR1 and CDR2: MNHEY and SVGEGT. J gave up 3 bases and V 6 bases, and 1 base lay outside the gene matches.

The chain is built from TRBV5-1 and TRBJ2-7; a weak D match, TRBD2 (6 bases). The CDR3 contains 13 residues. Trimming pared 3 bases from V and 4 bases from J, leaving 11 bases between. Germline V gene lookup returns CDR1 SGHRS and CDR2 YFSETQ. CDR3 in amino acids: CASSSGLLYEQYF. The CDR3 DNA is TGCGCCAGCAGCTCGGGACTCCTTTACGAGCAGTACTTC.

Only one count was recorded for this clone. The chain carries TRBV18 and TRBJ2-7, with TRBD2 as a possible D gene (5 bases). Trimming removed 3 bases at V and 0 bases at J, with 12 bases between. The CDR3 is 15 residues long. Germline loops: CDR1 KGHSH, CDR2 LQKENI. The CDR3 loop reads CASSPNGVSSYEQYF. In DNA form, the CDR3 reads TGTGCCAGCTCACCGAACGGGGTAAGCTCCTACGAGCAGTACTTC. The variable domain in full, with the rest retrieved from reference TRBV18 and TRBJ2-7, is NAGVMQNPRHLVRRRGQEARLRCSPMKGHSHVYWYRQLPEEGLKFMVYLQKENIIDESGMPKERFSAEFPKEGPSILRIQQVVRGDSAAYFCASSPNGVSSYEQYFGPGTRLTVT.

This clone was seen a few times. The chain employs TRBV6-5 and TRBJ1-1; D gene uncertain. The germline CDR1 and CDR2 sequences are MNHEY and SVGAGI. Trimming shortened V by 2 bases and J by 1 base, and 8 bases separated the two germline ends. This CDR3 spans 14 amino acids. CDR3 sequence reads: CASSYQETNTEAFF. Here the CDR3 DNA reads TGTGCCAGCAGTTACCAGGAAACGAACACTGAAGCTTTCTTT.

V and J are TRBV30 and TRBJ1-5; no definite D call. Trimming removed 1 base at V and 4 bases at J, with 8 bases between. The CDR3 extends over 13 amino acids. Germline values: CDR1 GTSNPN, CDR2 SVGIG (reference sequence). DNA of the CDR3: TGTGCCTGGAGTGGACCCAGGAATCAGCCCCAGCATTTT. This codes for CAWSGPRNQPQHF. The variable domain in full, with the rest retrieved from reference TRBV30 and TRBJ1-5, is SQTIHQWPATLVQPVGSPLSLECTVEGTSNPNLYWYRQAAGRGLQLLFYSVGIGQISSEVPQNLSASRPQDRQFILSSKKLLLSDSGFYLCAWSGPRNQPQHFGDGTRLSIL.

The table lists this clone with a few counts. The chain has TRBV28 and TRBJ2-3; tentatively, D is TRBD1 (6 bases). Germline CDR1 reads MDHEN; CDR2 reads SYDVKM. Trimming cost V 7 bases and J 0 bases, with 11 bases left between them. This CDR3 is 14 amino acids long. This CDR3 reads CASTRDTSTDTQYF. Written as DNA, the CDR3 is TGTGCCAGCACCCGGGACACGAGCACAGATACGCAGTATTTT.

This clone was recorded a few times. The DNA for the CDR3 is TGCAGCGTTGAAAGAGGAGACAGGGTGAGCTCCTACAATGAGCAGTTCTTC. This codes for CSVERGDRVSSYNEQFF. The J gene is TRBJ2-1, the V gene TRBV29-1, with 7 bases that match TRBD1. The germline V gene has CDR1 SQVTM and CDR2 ANQGSEA. The CDR3 runs 17 residues. V lost 2 bases and J lost 0; bases outside the gene matches: 10.

This clone showed up just a few times. V is TRBV15 and J is TRBJ1-4; no clear D gene. Germline loops: CDR1 LNHNV, CDR2 YYDKDF (reference sequence). The CDR3 is made up of 13 amino acids. V dropped 2 bases and J dropped 5 bases, with 6 bases sitting between them. The CDR3 here is CATSRTPNEKLFF. CDR3 in DNA: TGTGCCACCAGCAGAACCCCCAATGAAAAACTGTTTTTT.

J is TRBJ1-1 and V is TRBV10-3; unclear D gene. Germline CDR1 reads ENHRY; CDR2 reads SYGVKD. V was cut by 0 bases and J by 7 bases, with 9 bases left in between. CDR3 length: 13 residues. CDR3 amino acids: CAISESTGNEAFF. CDR3 DNA sequence: TGTGCCATCAGTGAGTCGACCGGGAATGAAGCTTTCTTT.

The V and J genes are TRBV6-2 or TRBV6-3 and TRBJ1-5, with TRBD1 as a possible D gene (5 bases). The germline CDR1 and CDR2 sequences are MNHEY and SVGEGT. CDR3 length equals 16 residues. V was shortened by 1 base and J by 2 bases, with 12 bases between the two germline ends. The CDR3 loop reads CASSYFQGNGNQPQHF. The CDR3 DNA is TGTGCCAGCAGTTACTTTCAGGGAAATGGCAATCAGCCCCAGCATTTT.